This TCR beta chain was retrieved from a study of blood T cell repertoires in COVID-19. Authors' data handling: Estimation of nucleated cell counts was performed using reference gene primer amplification. TCRdb keeps only in-frame clones here, not all; method: immunoSEQ multiplex PCR. V, J and clone size derive from that table, while D and trimming were established from the DNA sequence. The repertoire holds some 320,000 clones, with 89% as singletons. With V trimmed by 4 bases and J by 6 bases, 9 bases remained unmatched. Germline loops: CDR1 LGHDT, CDR2 YNNKEL (reference sequence). This CDR3 is 16 amino acids long.

The chain has TRBV3-1 (or the pseudogene TRBV3-2) and TRBJ2-3; 11 bases are a match to TRBD2. The sample comprised peripheral blood. The TCR originated in a woman aged 25 to 45 with COVID-19, enrolled during active disease. CDR3 residues: CASSPVAGGIVDTQYF. CDR3 DNA: TGTGCCAGCAGCCCCGTAGCGGGGGGGATTGTGGATACGCAGTATTTT.